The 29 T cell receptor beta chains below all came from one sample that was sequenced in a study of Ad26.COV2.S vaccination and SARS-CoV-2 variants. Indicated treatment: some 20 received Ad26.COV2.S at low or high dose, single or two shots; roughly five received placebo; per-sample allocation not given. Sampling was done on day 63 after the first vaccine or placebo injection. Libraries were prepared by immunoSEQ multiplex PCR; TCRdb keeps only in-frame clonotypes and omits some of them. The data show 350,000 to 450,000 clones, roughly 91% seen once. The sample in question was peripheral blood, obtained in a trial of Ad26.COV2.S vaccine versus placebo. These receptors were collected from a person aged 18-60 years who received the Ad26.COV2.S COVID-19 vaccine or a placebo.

The CDR3 is CASSGGTGTNSPLHF. The CDR3 DNA sequence: TGCGCCAGCAGCGGTGGAACTGGGACAAATTCACCCCTCCACTTT. This chain uses TRBV5-1 with TRBJ1-6, with D tentatively TRBD1 (6 bases). Trimming took off 4 bases at V and 7 bases at J, with 15 bases between the two ends. CDR1 SGHRS and CDR2 YFSETQ come from the germline V gene. This CDR3 is 15 amino acids long.

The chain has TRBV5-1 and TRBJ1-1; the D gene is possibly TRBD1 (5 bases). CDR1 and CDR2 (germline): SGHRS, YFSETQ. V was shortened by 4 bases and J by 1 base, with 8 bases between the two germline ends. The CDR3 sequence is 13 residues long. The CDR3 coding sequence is TGCGCCAGCAGCAACGGGGCGAACACTGAAGCTTTCTTT. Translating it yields CASSNGANTEAFF.

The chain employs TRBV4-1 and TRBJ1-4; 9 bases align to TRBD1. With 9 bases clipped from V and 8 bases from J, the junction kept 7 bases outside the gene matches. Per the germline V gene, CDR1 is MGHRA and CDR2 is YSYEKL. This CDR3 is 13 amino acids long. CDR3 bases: TGCGCCAGTACCGGGACAGGGCGAGAAAAACTGTTTTTT. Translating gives CASTGTGREKLFF.

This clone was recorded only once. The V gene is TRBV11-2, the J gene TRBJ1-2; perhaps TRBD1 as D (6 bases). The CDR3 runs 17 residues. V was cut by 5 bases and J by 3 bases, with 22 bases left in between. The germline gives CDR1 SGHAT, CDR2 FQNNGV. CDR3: CASSPDIDRPPHYGYTF. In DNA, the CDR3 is TGTGCCAGCAGCCCGGATATCGACAGGCCCCCTCACTATGGCTACACCTTC.

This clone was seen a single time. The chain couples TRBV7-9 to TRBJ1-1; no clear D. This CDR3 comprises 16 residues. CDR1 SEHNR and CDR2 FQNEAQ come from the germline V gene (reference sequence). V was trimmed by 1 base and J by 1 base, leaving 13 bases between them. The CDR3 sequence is CASSLVSSPQNTEAFF. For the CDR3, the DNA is TGTGCCAGCAGCTTAGTATCCTCCCCACAGAACACTGAAGCTTTCTTT.

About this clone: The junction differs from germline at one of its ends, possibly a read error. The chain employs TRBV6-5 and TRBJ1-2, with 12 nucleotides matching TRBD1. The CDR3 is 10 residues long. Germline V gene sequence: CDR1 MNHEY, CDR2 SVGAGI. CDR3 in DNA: TGTGCCAGCCGGGACAGGGGGCCCTCCTTC. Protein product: CASRDRGPSF.

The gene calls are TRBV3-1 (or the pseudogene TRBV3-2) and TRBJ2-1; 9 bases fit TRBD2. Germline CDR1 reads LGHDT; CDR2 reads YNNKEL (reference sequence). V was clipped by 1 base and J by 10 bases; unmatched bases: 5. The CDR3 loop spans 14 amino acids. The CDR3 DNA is TGTGCCAGCAGCCAAGTTAGCGGGGGCCCAGAGCAGTTCTTC. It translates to CASSQVSGGPEQFF.

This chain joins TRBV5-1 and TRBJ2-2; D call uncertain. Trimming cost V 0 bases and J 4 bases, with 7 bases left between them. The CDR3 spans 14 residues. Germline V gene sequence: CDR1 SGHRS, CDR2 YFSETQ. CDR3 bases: TGCGCCAGCAGCTTGGACAGACCCACCGGGGAGCTGTTTTTT. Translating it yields CASSLDRPTGELFF.

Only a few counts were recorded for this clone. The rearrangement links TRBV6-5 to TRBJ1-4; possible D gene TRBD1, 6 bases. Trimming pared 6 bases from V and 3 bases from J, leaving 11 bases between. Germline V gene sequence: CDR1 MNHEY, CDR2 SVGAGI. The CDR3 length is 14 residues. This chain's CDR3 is CASRGGAANEKLFF. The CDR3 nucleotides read TGTGCCAGCAGGGGGGGGGCGGCTAATGAAAAACTGTTTTTT.

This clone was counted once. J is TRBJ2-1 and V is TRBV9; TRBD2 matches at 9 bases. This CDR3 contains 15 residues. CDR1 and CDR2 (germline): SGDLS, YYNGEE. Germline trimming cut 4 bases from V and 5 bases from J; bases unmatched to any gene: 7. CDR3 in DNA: TGTGCCAGCAGCCGAGGGACTAGCAGAGACAATGAGCAGTTCTTC. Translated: CASSRGTSRDNEQFF. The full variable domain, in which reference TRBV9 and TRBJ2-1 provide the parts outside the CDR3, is DSGVTQTPKHLITATGQRVTLRCSPRSGDLSVYWYQQSLDQGLQFLIQYYNGEERAKGNILERFSAQQFPDLHSELNLSSLELGDSALYFCASSRGTSRDNEQFFGPGTRLTVL.

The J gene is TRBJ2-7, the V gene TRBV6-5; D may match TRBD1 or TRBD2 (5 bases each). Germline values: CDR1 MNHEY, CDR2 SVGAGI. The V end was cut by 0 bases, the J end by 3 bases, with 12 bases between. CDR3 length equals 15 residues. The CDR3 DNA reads TGTGCCAGCAGTTACTCCGGGGCGCCAAACTACGAGCAGTACTTC. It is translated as CASSYSGAPNYEQYF.

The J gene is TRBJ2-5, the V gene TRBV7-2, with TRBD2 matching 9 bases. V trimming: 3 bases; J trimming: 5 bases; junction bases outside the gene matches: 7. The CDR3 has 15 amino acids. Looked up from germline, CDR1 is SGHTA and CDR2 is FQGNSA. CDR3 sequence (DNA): TGTGCCAGCAGCTTGCAGCGGGGGGCATGGGAGACCCAGTACTTC. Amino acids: CASSLQRGAWETQYF.

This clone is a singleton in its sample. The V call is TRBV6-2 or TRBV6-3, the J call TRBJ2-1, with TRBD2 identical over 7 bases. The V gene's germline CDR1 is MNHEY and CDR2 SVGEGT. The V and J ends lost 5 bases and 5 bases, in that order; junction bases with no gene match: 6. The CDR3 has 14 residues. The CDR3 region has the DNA TGTGCCAGCAGTCCCACTAGCGTCAACAATGAGCAGTTCTTC. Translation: CASSPTSVNNEQFF.

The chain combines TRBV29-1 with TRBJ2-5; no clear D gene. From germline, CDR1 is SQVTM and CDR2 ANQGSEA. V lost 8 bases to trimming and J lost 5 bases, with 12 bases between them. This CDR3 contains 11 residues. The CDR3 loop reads CSLNQGETQYF. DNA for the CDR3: TGCAGCCTTAATCAAGGGGAGACCCAGTACTTC.

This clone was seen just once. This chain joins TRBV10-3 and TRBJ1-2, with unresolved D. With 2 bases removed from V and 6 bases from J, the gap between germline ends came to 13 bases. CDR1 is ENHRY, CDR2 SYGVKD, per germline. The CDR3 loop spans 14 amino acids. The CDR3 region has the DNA TGTGCCATCAGTGAGGGAGGTAGAATGAATGGCTACACCTTC. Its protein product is CAISEGGRMNGYTF.

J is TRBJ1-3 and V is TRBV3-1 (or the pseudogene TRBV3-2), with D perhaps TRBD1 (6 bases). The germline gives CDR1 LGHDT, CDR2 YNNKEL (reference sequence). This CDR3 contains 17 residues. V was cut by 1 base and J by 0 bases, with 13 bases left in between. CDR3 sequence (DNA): TGTGCCAGCAGCCAAGGTTGGACAGAGCACTCTGGAAACACCATATATTTT. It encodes CASSQGWTEHSGNTIYF.

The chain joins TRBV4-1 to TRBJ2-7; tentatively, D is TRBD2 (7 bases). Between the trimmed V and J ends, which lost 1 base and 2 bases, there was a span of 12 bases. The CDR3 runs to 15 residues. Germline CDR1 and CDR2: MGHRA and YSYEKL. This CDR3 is CASSQGRGGAYEQYF. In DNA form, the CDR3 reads TGCGCCAGCAGCCAAGGGAGGGGGGGAGCCTACGAGCAGTACTTC.

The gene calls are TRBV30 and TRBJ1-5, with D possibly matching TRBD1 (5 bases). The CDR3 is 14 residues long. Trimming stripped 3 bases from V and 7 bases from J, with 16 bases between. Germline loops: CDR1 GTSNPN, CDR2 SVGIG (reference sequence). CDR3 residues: CAWSIDSLSQPQHF. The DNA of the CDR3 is TGTGCCTGGAGCATCGACAGCCTAAGCCAGCCCCAGCATTTT.

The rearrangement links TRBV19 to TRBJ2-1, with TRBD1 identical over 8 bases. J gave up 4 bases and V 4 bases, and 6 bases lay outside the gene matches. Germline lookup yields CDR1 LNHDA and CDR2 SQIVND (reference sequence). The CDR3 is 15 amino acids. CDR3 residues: CASSTTGVNYNEQFF. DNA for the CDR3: TGTGCCAGTAGTACGACAGGGGTCAATTACAATGAGCAGTTCTTC.

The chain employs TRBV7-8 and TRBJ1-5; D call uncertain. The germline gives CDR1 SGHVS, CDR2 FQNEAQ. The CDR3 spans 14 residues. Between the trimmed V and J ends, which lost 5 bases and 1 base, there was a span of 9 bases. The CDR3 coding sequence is TGTGCCAGCAGCGGAGAGGGAAGCAATCAGCCCCAGCATTTT. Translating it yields CASSGEGSNQPQHF. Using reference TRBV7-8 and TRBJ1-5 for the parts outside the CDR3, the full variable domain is GAGVSQSPRYKVAKRGQDVALRCDPISGHVSLFWYQQALGQGPEFLTYFQNEAQLDKSGLPSDRFFAERPEGSVSTLKIQRTQQEDSAVYLCASSGEGSNQPQHFGDGTRLSIL.

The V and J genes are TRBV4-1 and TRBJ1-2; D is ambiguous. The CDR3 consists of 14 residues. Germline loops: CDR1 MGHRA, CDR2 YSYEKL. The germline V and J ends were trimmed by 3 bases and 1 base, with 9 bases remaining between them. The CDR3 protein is CASSHERGNYGYTF. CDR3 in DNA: TGCGCCAGCAGCCATGAGAGAGGTAACTATGGCTACACCTTC.

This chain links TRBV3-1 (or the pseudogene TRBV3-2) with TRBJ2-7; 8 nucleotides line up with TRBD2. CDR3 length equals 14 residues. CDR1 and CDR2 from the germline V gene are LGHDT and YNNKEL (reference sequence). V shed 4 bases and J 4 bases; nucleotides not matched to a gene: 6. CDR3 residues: CASSLASGSYEQYF. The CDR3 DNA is TGTGCCAGCAGCCTCGCTAGCGGGTCTTACGAGCAGTACTTC.

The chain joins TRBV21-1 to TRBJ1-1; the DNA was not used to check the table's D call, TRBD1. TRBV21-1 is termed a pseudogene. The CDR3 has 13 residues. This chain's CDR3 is CASTQGVNTEAFF. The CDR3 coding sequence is TGTGCCAGCACCCAAGGGGTTAACACTGAAGCTTTCTTT.

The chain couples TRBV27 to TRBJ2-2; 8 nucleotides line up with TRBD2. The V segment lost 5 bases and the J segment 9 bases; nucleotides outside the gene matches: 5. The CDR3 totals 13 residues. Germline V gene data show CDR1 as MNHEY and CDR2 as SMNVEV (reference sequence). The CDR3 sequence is CASSKPGGRELFF. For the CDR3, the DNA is TGTGCCAGCAGTAAACCGGGGGGGCGGGAGCTGTTTTTT.

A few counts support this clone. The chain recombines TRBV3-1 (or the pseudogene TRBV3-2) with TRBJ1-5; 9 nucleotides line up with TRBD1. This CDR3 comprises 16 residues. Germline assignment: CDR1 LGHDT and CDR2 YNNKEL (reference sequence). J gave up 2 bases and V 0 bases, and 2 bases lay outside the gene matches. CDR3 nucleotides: TGTGCCAGCAGCCAAGAGACAGGGGGAGGCAATCAGCCCCAGCATTTT. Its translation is CASSQETGGGNQPQHF.

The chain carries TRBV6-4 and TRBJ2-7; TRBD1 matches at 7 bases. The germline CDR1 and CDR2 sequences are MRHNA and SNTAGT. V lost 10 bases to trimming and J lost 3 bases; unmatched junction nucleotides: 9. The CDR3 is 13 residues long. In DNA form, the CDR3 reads TGTGCCAAAGCCCACCGACAGGGCTACGAGCAGTACTTC. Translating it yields CAKAHRQGYEQYF.

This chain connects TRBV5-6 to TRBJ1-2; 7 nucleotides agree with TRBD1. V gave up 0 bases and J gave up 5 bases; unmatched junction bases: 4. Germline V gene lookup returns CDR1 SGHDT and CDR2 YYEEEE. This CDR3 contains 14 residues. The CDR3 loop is CASSLAGDRYGYTF. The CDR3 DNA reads TGTGCCAGCAGCTTGGCCGGGGACAGATATGGCTACACCTTC.

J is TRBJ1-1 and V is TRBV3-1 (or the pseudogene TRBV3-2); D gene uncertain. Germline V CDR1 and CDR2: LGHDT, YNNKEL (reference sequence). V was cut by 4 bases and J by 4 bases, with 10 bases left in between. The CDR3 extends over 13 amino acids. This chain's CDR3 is CASSPTGPTEAFF. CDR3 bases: TGTGCCAGCAGCCCCACCGGGCCCACTGAAGCTTTCTTT.

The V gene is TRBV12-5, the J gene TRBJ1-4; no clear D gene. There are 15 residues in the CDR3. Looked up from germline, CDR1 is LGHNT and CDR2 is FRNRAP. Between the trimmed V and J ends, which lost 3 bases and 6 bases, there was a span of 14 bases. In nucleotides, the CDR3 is TGTGCTAGTGGTTTTGCAGGCCAGGAGTATGAAAAACTGTTTTTT. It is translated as CASGFAGQEYEKLFF.